The 2 T cell receptor beta chains below all came from one sample that was sequenced in a study of post-analysis software for immune sequencing data. Unique molecular identifiers were carried by the TCR beta cDNA libraries. Each CDR3 protein is one row after TCRdb ran MiXCR on the PCR reads. The sample lists roughly 620,000 distinct CDR3 sequences; 44% were seen once. Study results and limitations: Included in a set of 5 or 6 TRBV segments more frequent in patients than controls were TRBV5-6, TRBV5-1 and TRBV20-1.

These receptors lack a known antigen. Source material: blood. These receptors originate from a girl aged 10 to 17 with multiple sclerosis.

The gene calls are TRBV5-1 and TRBJ1-4; 7 bases fit TRBD1. Germline V CDR1 and CDR2: SGHRS, YFSETQ. The CDR3 has 16 residues. Unmatched junction bases numbered 3, after V lost 0 bases and J lost 1 base. The CDR3 here is CASSLERQGTNEKLFF. CDR3 in DNA: TGCGCCAGCAGCTTGGAACGACAGGGAACTAATGAAAAACTGTTTTTT.

V and J are TRBV4-1 and TRBJ1-6; maybe TRBD1 (5 bases). Germline V lookup: CDR1 MGHRA, CDR2 YSYEKL. The CDR3 length is 14 residues. V shed 1 base and J shed 14 bases, with 15 bases lying between them. The CDR3 loop is CASSQVGDAESLHF. In nucleotides, the CDR3 is TGCGCCAGCAGCCAAGTGGGGGACGCCGAGTCCCTCCACTTT.